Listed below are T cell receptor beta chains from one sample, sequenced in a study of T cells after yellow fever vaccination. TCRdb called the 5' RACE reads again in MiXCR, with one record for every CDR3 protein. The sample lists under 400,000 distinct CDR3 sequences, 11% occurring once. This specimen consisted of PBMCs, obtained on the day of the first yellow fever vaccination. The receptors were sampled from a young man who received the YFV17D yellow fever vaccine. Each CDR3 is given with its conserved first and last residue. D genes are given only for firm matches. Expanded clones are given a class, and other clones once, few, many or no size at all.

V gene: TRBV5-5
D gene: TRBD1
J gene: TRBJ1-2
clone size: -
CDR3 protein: CASSLASLRGRIGYTF
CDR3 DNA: TGTGCCAGCAGCTTGGCTTCCCTCAGGGGGAGGATTGGCTACACCTTC

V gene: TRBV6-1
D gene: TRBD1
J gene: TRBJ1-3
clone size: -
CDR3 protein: CASSGDSSGNTIYF
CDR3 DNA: TGTGCCAGCAGCGGGGACAGCTCTGGAAACACCATATATTTT

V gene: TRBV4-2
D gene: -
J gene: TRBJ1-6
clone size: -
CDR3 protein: CASSRTPTADSGVVDISPLHF
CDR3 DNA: TGTGCCAGCAGCAGGACCCCGACCGCGGACAGTGGGGTGGTGGATATCTCACCCCTCCACTTT

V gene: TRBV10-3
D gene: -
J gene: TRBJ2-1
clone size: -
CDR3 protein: CAISERYGSSNEQFF
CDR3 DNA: TGTGCCATCAGTGAGCGCTACGGTTCTAGCAATGAGCAGTTCTTC

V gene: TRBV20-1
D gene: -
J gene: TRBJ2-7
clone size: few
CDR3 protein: CSVKQGSGEQYF
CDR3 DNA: TGCAGTGTAAAACAGGGTTCGGGCGAGCAGTACTTC

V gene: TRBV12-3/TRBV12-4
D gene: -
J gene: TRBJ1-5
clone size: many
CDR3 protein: CASGRSSGPHQPQHF
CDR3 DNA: TGTGCCAGCGGACGGAGTTCCGGACCCCATCAGCCCCAGCATTTT

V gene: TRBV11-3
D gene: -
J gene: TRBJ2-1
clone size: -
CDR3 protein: CASSLTADNNEQFF
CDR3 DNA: TGTGCCAGCAGCTTAACGGCGGACAACAATGAGCAGTTCTTC

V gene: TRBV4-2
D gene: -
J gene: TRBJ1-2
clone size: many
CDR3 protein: CASSQDASGAGGYGYTF
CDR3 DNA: TGTGCCAGCAGCCAAGATGCGTCGGGCGCTGGGGGGTATGGCTACACCTTC

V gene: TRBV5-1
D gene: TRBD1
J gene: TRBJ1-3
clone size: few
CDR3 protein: CASSWDRGLSGNTIYF
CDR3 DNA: TGCGCCAGCAGCTGGGACAGGGGGCTGTCTGGAAACACCATATATTTT

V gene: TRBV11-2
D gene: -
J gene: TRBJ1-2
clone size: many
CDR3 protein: CASSQGRNYGYTF
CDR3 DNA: TGTGCCAGCAGCCAGGGACGGAACTATGGCTACACCTTC

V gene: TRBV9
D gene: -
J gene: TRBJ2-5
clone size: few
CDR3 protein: CASSVGASVQTQYF
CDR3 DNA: TGTGCCAGCAGCGTAGGGGCTAGCGTCCAGACCCAGTACTTC

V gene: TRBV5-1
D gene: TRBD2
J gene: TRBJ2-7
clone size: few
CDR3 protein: CASSFRGGVLDEQYF
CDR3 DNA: TGCGCCAGCAGTTTCCGGGGGGGGGTTCTCGACGAGCAGTACTTC

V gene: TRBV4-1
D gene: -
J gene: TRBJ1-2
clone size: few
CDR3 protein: CASSQDRGGNYGYTF
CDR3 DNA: TGCGCCAGCAGCCAAGATCGTGGAGGTAACTATGGCTACACCTTC

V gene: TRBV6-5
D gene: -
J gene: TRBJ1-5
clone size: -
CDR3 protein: CASSYRYSNQPQHF
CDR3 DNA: TGTGCCAGCAGTTACAGATATAGCAATCAGCCCCAGCATTTT

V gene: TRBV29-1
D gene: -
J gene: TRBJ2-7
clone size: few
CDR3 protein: CSVEEGGSYEQYF
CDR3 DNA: TGCAGCGTTGAAGAGGGGGGTAGCTACGAGCAGTACTTC